The clone carrying this T cell receptor beta chain was picked up one time. The data belong to a study of blood T cell repertoires in COVID-19. Study as a whole: Acute and convalescent COVID-19 specimens originated in the United States, Italy and Spain.

The V gene's germline CDR1 is LNHNV and CDR2 YYDKDF (reference sequence). The trim removed 0 bases at V and 4 bases at J, leaving 4 bases unmatched. This CDR3 has 17 residues. TCRdb's copy holds only in-frame clones and misses some; the assay was immunoSEQ multiplex PCR. The sample lists 55,000 to 75,000 clones; 82% were seen once. Sequenced: peripheral blood. This clonotype originated in a man aged 80 or over with active COVID-19. The chain employs TRBV15 and TRBJ2-3, with 13 bases identical to TRBD2. The CDR3 region has the DNA TGTGCCACCAGCAGAGATGGACTAGCGGGAGACTCAGATACGCAGTATTTT. It encodes CATSRDGLAGDSDTQYF.